The 5 T cell receptor beta chains below all came from one sample that was sequenced in a study of CD8 T cells in Susac syndrome. RNA in amounts of roughly 0.5 to 1 ug was reverse transcribed with random hexamers. A single record per CDR3 protein comes from TCRdb applying MiXCR to the immunoSEQ multiplex PCR reads. The sample contains 400,000 to 550,000 distinct CDR3 sequences, 75% to 90% of which appear only once. The sequencing input was CD8+ T cells from PBMCs. The receptors were gathered from a human donor with multiple sclerosis.

J is TRBJ1-1 and V is TRBV6-1; D is possibly TRBD1 (5 bases). In germline, CDR1 is MNHNS, CDR2 SASEGT. The CDR3 length is 16 residues. Trimming shortened V by 6 bases and J by 1 base, and 18 bases separated the two germline ends. CDR3 DNA sequence: TGTGCCAGCAGCGCCGGGTTGGGCGGGACGAACACTGAAGCTTTCTTT. Residues: CASSAGLGGTNTEAFF.

CDR3 protein: CASSSSLDRGGEKLFF. CDR3 in DNA: TGTGCCAGCAGCTCCTCCCTCGACAGGGGGGGTGAAAAACTGTTTTTT. V is TRBV7-9 and J is TRBJ1-4; 9 nucleotides line up with TRBD1. J gave up 7 bases and V 4 bases, and 10 bases lay outside the gene matches. Germline V lookup: CDR1 SEHNR, CDR2 FQNEAQ (reference sequence). The CDR3 consists of 16 residues. Full variable domain (rest looked up from reference TRBV7-9 and TRBJ1-4): DTGVSQNPRHKITKRGQNVTFRCDPISEHNRLYWYRQTLGQGPEFLTYFQNEAQLEKSRLLSDRFSAERPKGSFSTLEIQRTEQGDSAMYLCASSSSLDRGGEKLFFGSGTQLSVL.

CDR3 nucleotides: TGCAGTGGGGGACTAGCGAGATACAATGAGCAGTTCTTC. As protein: CSGGLARYNEQFF. V gene TRBV20-1 combines with J gene TRBJ2-1; 10 bases fit TRBD2. Germline CDR1 DFQATT, CDR2 SNEGSKA (reference sequence). This CDR3 is built from 13 residues. After removal of 7 bases from V and 4 bases from J, the junction contained 4 bases not matched to a gene.

The chain has TRBV28 and TRBJ1-1, with D possibly TRBD1 on 6 matching bases. Germline lookup yields CDR1 MDHEN and CDR2 SYDVKM. The length of the CDR3 is 14 residues. Trimming stripped 7 bases from V and 2 bases from J, with 14 bases between. CDR3 sequence reads: CASTETGSNTEAFF. CDR3 in DNA: TGTGCCAGCACCGAAACAGGGAGCAACACTGAAGCTTTCTTT.

This rearrangement joins TRBV30 to TRBJ1-2, with D uncertain. There are 14 residues in the CDR3. CDR1 is GTSNPN and CDR2 is SVGIG in the germline V gene (reference sequence). V was cut by 1 base and J by 2 bases, with 11 bases left in between. The CDR3 nucleotides are TGTGCCTGGAGTGGACGGCTGGGGAACTATGGCTACACCTTC. As protein: CAWSGRLGNYGYTF.